The T cell receptor beta chain under discussion was sequenced for a study of T cells after yellow fever vaccination. Study outcomes and limitations: At under 98% for CD4 and about 88% for CD8, most primary-vaccination clones showed up again after the booster. Some clonotypes, a small share, were shared between CD4 and CD8 compartments. It was the secondary response that reached its peak faster, day 5 versus 15, but it was weaker.

Notes on this clonotype: Its matching antigen is unknown.

Researchers made TCR cDNA using 5'RACE template switching, and this step added a universal primer site and UMIs. TCRdb used MiXCR to reprocess the 5' RACE reads, holding one entry per CDR3 protein. Here the sample spans hundreds of thousands of distinct CDR3 sequences, approximately 15% being singletons. The receptor comes from a man under 40 who received the YFV17D yellow fever vaccine. Sequencing used PBMCs, obtained on the day of the yellow fever booster vaccination.

CDR3 bases: TGCGCCAGCAGGCCTTTAGGACAGGGAAGTTACGGGGAGCTGTTTTTT. This sequence encodes CASRPLGQGSYGELFF. This sequence joins TRBV5-1 and TRBJ2-2, with 8 bases lining up with TRBD1. This CDR3 region has 16 residues. CDR1 is SGHRS, CDR2 YFSETQ, per germline. The V segment lost 5 bases and the J segment 7 bases; nucleotides outside the gene matches: 13.